Given below is one T cell receptor (beta chain) in context. Antigen specificity is unknown. These data are taken from a study of shared clonotypes between healthy human individuals. Study outcomes and limitations: Sampling involved blood alone; tissue repertoires likely differ.

The V end was cut by 4 bases, the J end by 3 bases, with 13 bases between. The CDR3 runs 15 residues. CDR1 is MNHEY, CDR2 SMNVEV, per germline (reference sequence). Only CD45RO-negative cells positively selected for CCR7 counted as naive CD8 cells, so terminally differentiated effector memory CD45RA+ cells were excluded. TCRdb's copy holds only in-frame clones and misses some; the assay was immunoSEQ multiplex PCR. Of 1.5 million to 2.5 million clones detected, roughly 95% appear once; the ten largest clones hold approximately 1%. This clonotype was obtained from a man aged 18 to 35 in good health. The gene calls are TRBV27 and TRBJ1-5; no clear D gene. Sequencing was carried out using naive CD8+ T cells sorted from blood. Written as DNA, the CDR3 is TGTGCCAGCAGTTCTCTGCCACTAACCAATCAGCCCCAGCATTTT. It translates to CASSSLPLTNQPQHF.